Reported below is one T cell receptor beta chain. V shed 7 bases, J shed 3 bases, and the junction held 13 bases outside the gene matches. Germline V gives CDR1 MDHEN, CDR2 SYDVKM. The CDR3 totals 16 residues. It was with 60 Vbeta and 13 Jbeta primers that the PCR ran. In the authors' methods: In a later analysis, the count reached some 73 million unique TCR beta chains, with 10 million to 14 million shared. Here immunoSEQ multiplex PCR was the method, and the copy in TCRdb shows in-frame clones only, minus some. That table supplies the V and J calls and clone size; D and trimming were determined from the DNA. The sample holds roughly 130,000 clones, about 80% seen once. This sample is drawn from a study of cytomegalovirus exposure and HLA in healthy donors.

The sequencing sample was made of PBMCs. The genes are TRBV28 and TRBJ2-7; TRBD2 agrees at 9 bases. This receptor was identified in a man aged 18 to 30 in good health and CMV-seronegative. CDR3 residues: CASTHRSSGSVYEQYF. CDR3 sequence (DNA): TGTGCCAGCACTCACCGGAGTAGCGGGAGTGTCTACGAGCAGTACTTC.